The next 24 T cell receptor beta chains were all read from a single sample in a study of post-analysis software for immune sequencing data (dated by TCRdb to between 2014 and 2016). The paper's findings and limits, for the study overall: Significantly higher frequencies in patients than in controls were found for roughly 5 TRBV segments, including TRBV5-6, TRBV5-1 and TRBV20-1.

No antigen has been assigned to these receptors. Libraries were constructed by PCR. Sequencing instrument: Illumina HiSeq 2500. To reduce PCR and sequencing biases, unique molecular identifiers were built into the TCR beta cDNA libraries. TCRdb applied fastp at Q25 and MiXCR to the public reads, then kept only in-frame beta chains. Records with the same CDR3 protein are collapsed into one entry carrying the most frequent genes and DNA. The sample table lists approximately 400,000 distinct CDR3 sequences, less than 40% of them with a count of one. Clones ranked in the top ten supply under 15% of the sample. The sample taken for sequencing was blood. Receptor source: a girl between 5 and 17 years old with multiple sclerosis.

This clonotype appeared a few times. This could be a read error, since a much larger clone is one nucleotide away. This sequence joins TRBV7-2 and TRBJ2-7, with TRBD1 matching 8 bases. CDR3 size: 17 residues. Germline V lookup: CDR1 SGHTA, CDR2 FQGNSA. CDR3 in amino acids: CASSLGQGIPSAYEPYF. CDR3 DNA sequence: TGTGCCAGCAGCTTAGGACAGGGGATCCCCTCTGCCTACGAGCCGTACTTC.

This clonotype was observed a few times. The rearrangement uses TRBV4-3 and TRBJ2-1; 12 bases match TRBD2. This CDR3 has 17 amino acids. The V gene end was trimmed by 0 bases and the J gene end by 4 bases; junction bases not matched to a gene: 4. Germline V lookup: CDR1 LGHNA, CDR2 YSLEER. CDR3 protein: CASSQDRLAGEYNEQFF. In DNA form, the CDR3 reads TGCGCCAGCAGCCAAGATCGACTAGCGGGGGAGTACAATGAGCAGTTCTTC.

The chain has TRBV7-2 and TRBJ2-1; 11 bases match TRBD2. The CDR3 is 20 amino acids. V was clipped by 5 bases and J by 4 bases; unmatched bases: 19. Germline V gene lookup returns CDR1 SGHTA and CDR2 FQGNSA. The CDR3 DNA follows: TGTGCCAGCAGCGCCAGGGCGGGACTAGCGGCCGCCGGGGGTTACAATGAGCAGTTCTTC. This codes for CASSARAGLAAAGGYNEQFF.

This rearrangement joins TRBV14 to TRBJ2-5; a weak D match, TRBD1 (5 bases). The J call is in doubt because the DNA end fits TRBJ2-7 better. The germline CDR1 and CDR2 sequences are SGHDN and FVKESK. The CDR3 runs 13 residues. CDR3 region: CASSSRVCGEQYF. Written as DNA, the CDR3 is TGTGCCAGCAGCTCCAGGGTTTGTGGCGAGCAGTACTTC.

The chain is built from TRBV20-1 and TRBJ2-1; TRBD2 aligns across 9 bases. The CDR3 extends over 14 amino acids. CDR1 DFQATT and CDR2 SNEGSKA come from the germline V gene (reference sequence). V trimming: 4 bases; J trimming: 0 bases; junction bases outside the gene matches: 1. CDR3 coding DNA: TGCAGTGCTATTAGCGGGAGCTCCTACAATGAGCAGTTCTTC. Amino acids: CSAISGSSYNEQFF.

This clonotype was picked up many times. The chain's CDR3 is CASRRPAPFRDTEAFF. DNA for the CDR3: TGTGCCAGCAGGCGACCGGCCCCGTTTCGCGACACTGAAGCTTTCTTT. The rearrangement joins TRBV6-2 or TRBV6-3 to TRBJ1-1; no firm D call. Deletions cut 6 bases from V and 3 bases from J, with 20 bases between. CDR3 size: 16 residues. Germline loops: CDR1 MNHEY, CDR2 SVGEGT.

The chain recombines TRBV5-1 with TRBJ2-5, with 10 positions matching TRBD2. The germline CDR1 and CDR2 sequences are SGHRS and YFSETQ. The V and J ends lost 0 bases and 1 base, in that order; junction bases with no gene match: 3. The length of the CDR3 is 16 residues. The CDR3: CASSLVASGGQETQYF. The CDR3 DNA sequence: TGCGCCAGCAGCTTGGTCGCTAGCGGGGGCCAAGAGACCCAGTACTTC.

V and J are TRBV5-1 and TRBJ2-3, with 8 bases lining up with TRBD2. CDR3 length: 13 amino acids. Germline V lookup: CDR1 SGHRS, CDR2 YFSETQ. Losses at the gene ends were 8 bases for V and 6 bases for J; bases not matched to a gene: 8. DNA for the CDR3: TGCGCCAGTCGGGAGGGGGGGAAGGATACGCAGTATTTT. Amino acid sequence: CASREGGKDTQYF.

This clonotype was observed at least ten times. V gene TRBV20-1 combines with J gene TRBJ2-7; D is possibly TRBD2 (6 bases). This CDR3 has 14 amino acids. V lost 0 bases, J lost 2 bases, and 11 bases lay in between. Per germline, CDR1 DFQATT and CDR2 SNEGSKA (reference sequence). This CDR3 is CSARDRDLPYEQYF. The CDR3 DNA reads TGCAGTGCTAGAGATCGGGACTTACCCTACGAGCAGTACTTC.

The V call is TRBV20-1, the J call TRBJ1-2; tentative D call: TRBD1 (6 bases). V lost 3 bases and J 2 bases, leaving 19 bases between the germline ends. Germline-derived CDR1 and CDR2 are DFQATT and SNEGSKA (reference sequence). The length of the CDR3 is 16 residues. The CDR3 DNA reads TGCAGTGCTAGGGACTTTGGGCAGGGGAGGAACTATGGCTACACCTTC. As protein: CSARDFGQGRNYGYTF.

This clonotype occurred a few times. The chain combines TRBV7-8 with TRBJ1-4; 7 bases map to TRBD1. The CDR3 totals 20 residues. Trimming took 4 bases from V and 2 from J; bases not matched to a gene: 19. The germline V gene has CDR1 SGHVS and CDR2 FQNEAQ. CDR3 in amino acids: CASSSRTKQGTFSTNEKLFF. In nucleotides, the CDR3 is TGTGCCAGCAGCTCTAGGACTAAACAGGGGACCTTTTCTACTAATGAAAAACTGTTTTTT.

About this clonotype itself: A junction end diverges from the germline sequence, so it may reflect a read error. The rearrangement uses TRBV29-1 and TRBJ2-4; the D is unclear. CDR1 SQVTM and CDR2 ANQGSEA come from the germline V gene. The length of the CDR3 is 13 residues. The CDR3 nucleotides are TGTAGCTCCGAGGTTCTGGCCAAAAACATTCAGTACTTC. This gives the protein CSSEVLAKNIQYF.

The sample holds a few counts of this clonotype. The chain recombines TRBV12-3 or TRBV12-4 with TRBJ1-2; D is ambiguous. This CDR3 comprises 15 residues. Trimming removed 3 bases at V and 1 base at J, with 12 bases between. CDR3 protein: CASSFIGQSNYGYTF. As DNA, the CDR3 is TGTGCCAGCAGTTTTATTGGGCAGAGTAACTATGGCTACACCTTC.

In its sample, this clonotype was seen a few times. J is TRBJ2-2 and V is TRBV29-1; D possibly corresponds to TRBD2 (5 bases). Trimming shortened V by 7 bases and J by 4 bases, and 10 bases separated the two germline ends. The germline gives CDR1 SQVTM, CDR2 ANQGSEA. The CDR3 has 12 amino acids. CDR3 nucleotides: TGCAGCGCTGTAGGGAGCACCGGGGAGCTGTTTTTT. Residues: CSAVGSTGELFF.

Comment on this clonotype: One end of the junction does not line up with germline, which may come from a read error. The CDR3 DNA follows: TGTGCCAGCAGTTTTTCCGTGGACAGCACAGATGCGCAGTATTTT. It specifies CASSFSVDSTDAQYF. The V call is TRBV12-3 or TRBV12-4, the J call TRBJ2-3; TRBD1 might be the D (6 bases). The CDR3 covers 15 residues.

The chain uses TRBV7-9 and TRBJ2-7, with D possibly TRBD1 on 6 matching bases. CDR1 is SEHNR, CDR2 FQNEAQ, per germline (reference sequence). V was shortened by 4 bases and J by 2 bases, with 12 bases between the two germline ends. CDR3 length: 14 amino acids. The CDR3 is CASSSRTEAYEQYF. The CDR3 bases are TGTGCCAGCAGCTCTAGGACAGAAGCCTACGAGCAGTACTTC.

The chain has TRBV7-2 and TRBJ1-6, with 7 bases lining up with TRBD1. V trimming: 4 bases; J trimming: 0 bases; junction bases outside the gene matches: 9. Germline V CDR1 and CDR2: SGHTA, FQGNSA. The CDR3 has 18 residues. The CDR3 region is CASSYRQGRSSYNSPLHF. As DNA, the CDR3 is TGTGCCAGCAGCTATCGACAGGGAAGGAGCTCCTATAATTCACCCCTCCACTTT.

This chain connects TRBV29-1 to TRBJ2-1; 11 bases match TRBD1. Losses at the gene ends were 6 bases for V and 5 bases for J; bases not matched to a gene: 6. The CDR3 has 14 residues. Germline CDR1 is SQVTM and CDR2 is ANQGSEA. The DNA for the CDR3 is TGCAGCGTCCCGGGACAGGGGGGTAACAATGAGCAGTTCTTC. It specifies CSVPGQGGNNEQFF.

The DNA for the CDR3 is TGTGCCAGCAGCCACGTGGGGTTCCCGACAGGGGCAAAAAACATTCAGTACTTC. Its translation: CASSHVGFPTGAKNIQYF. This sequence joins TRBV5-4 and TRBJ2-4, with 8 nucleotides matching TRBD1. Per the germline V gene, CDR1 is SGHNT and CDR2 is YYREEE (reference sequence). V was clipped by 4 bases and J by 4 bases; unmatched bases: 16. CDR3 length: 18 residues.

This chain links TRBV5-1 with TRBJ2-1; TRBD2 might be the D (5 bases). There are 12 residues in the CDR3. Germline CDR1 and CDR2: SGHRS and YFSETQ. The germline V and J ends were trimmed by 9 bases and 6 bases, with 13 bases remaining between them. The CDR3 is CATSIEGNEQFF. Here the CDR3 DNA reads TGCGCCACCTCAATTGAGGGCAATGAGCAGTTCTTC.

This rearrangement joins TRBV15 to TRBJ2-1, with TRBD2 matching over 11 bases. Germline trimming cut 5 bases from V and 4 bases from J; bases unmatched to any gene: 4. CDR3 length: 15 amino acids. The germline CDR1 and CDR2 sequences are LNHNV and YYDKDF (reference sequence). The CDR3 sequence is CATSALAGGYNEQFF. The CDR3 DNA sequence: TGTGCCACCAGCGCGCTAGCGGGGGGTTACAATGAGCAGTTCTTC.

The gene calls are TRBV4-1 and TRBJ1-4, with a tentative D call TRBD1 (5 bases). V lost 4 bases to trimming and J lost 4 bases, with 10 bases between them. The germline gives CDR1 MGHRA, CDR2 YSYEKL. CDR3 length: 14 amino acids. As DNA, the CDR3 is TGCGCCAGCAGCCGGGGACGGTTTAATGAAAAACTGTTTTTT. Translated, it gives CASSRGRFNEKLFF.

With regard to this clonotype: Relative to the germline gene, one junction end is altered; a read error may explain this. The chain employs TRBV5-1 and TRBJ1-2; 8 nucleotides agree with TRBD1. The CDR3 is 15 amino acids. CDR1 SGHRS and CDR2 YFSETQ come from the germline V gene. This chain's CDR3 is CAGSFVTGENYGYTF. DNA of the CDR3: TGCGCCGGCAGCTTCGTGACAGGGGAAAACTATGGCTACACCTTC.

CDR3 sequence reads: CASSRENYGYTF. Here the CDR3 DNA reads TGTGCCAGCAGCCGAGAGAACTATGGCTACACCTTC. The rearrangement uses TRBV12-3 or TRBV12-4 and TRBJ1-2; D is undetermined. CDR3 length equals 12 residues. Trimming pared 6 bases from V and 2 bases from J, leaving 7 bases between.